The sequence of this TCR beta chain was determined in a study of blood T cell repertoires in COVID-19. Turning to the study itself: Acute and convalescent COVID-19 samples came from the United States, Italy and Spain.

The CDR3 runs 19 residues. Germline loops: CDR1 LNHDA, CDR2 SQIVND (reference sequence). V dropped 4 bases and J dropped 5; count of bases not matched to a gene: 14. The assay was immunoSEQ multiplex PCR, and TCRdb's table has in-frame clones only and misses some. Among under 350,000 clones, 80% to 90% were seen once, and the ten largest hold around 4.2%. This clone was found once. The rearrangement uses TRBV19 and TRBJ2-1; 13 bases agree with TRBD2. The material sequenced was PBMCs or T cells enriched from blood (not recorded which). The source is a woman in her thirties or forties with acute COVID-19. CDR3 nucleotide sequence: TGTGCCAGTAGTAGACGACTAGCGGGAGGTTCCCTCGGGGACAATGAGCAGTTCTTC. Translating it yields CASSRRLAGGSLGDNEQFF.